Listed here are 12 T cell receptor beta chains from one sample, sequenced in a study of OX40 agonist ivuxolimab in advanced cancers. Clones were read by immunoSEQ multiplex PCR, and TCRdb kept only the in-frame ones, dropping some. The sample records 65,000 to 95,000 clones, almost 90% being singletons. The starting material was CD4+ or CD8+ T cells sorted from blood, obtained in a trial of the OX40 agonist ivuxolimab. The receptors shown here come from an adult with an advanced solid tumor such as melanoma, head and neck, liver or kidney cancer.

This chain joins TRBV9 and TRBJ2-1; TRBD1 matches at 9 bases. V dropped 3 bases and J dropped 2; count of bases not matched to a gene: 6. CDR1 SGDLS and CDR2 YYNGEE come from the germline V gene. The CDR3 contains 16 residues. The CDR3 region has the DNA TGTGCCAGCAGCGCCTTGGACAGGGGAACCTACAATGAGCAGTTCTTC. This encodes CASSALDRGTYNEQFF.

The chain is built from TRBV7-2 and TRBJ2-1; D is undetermined. CDR1 and CDR2 (germline): SGHTA, FQGNSA. Trimming took off 2 bases at V and 8 bases at J, with 7 bases between the two ends. The CDR3 loop spans 12 amino acids. The CDR3 region is CASSLMGYEQFF. The CDR3 DNA follows: TGTGCCAGCAGCTTAATGGGGTATGAGCAGTTCTTC.

The J gene is TRBJ1-4, the V gene TRBV5-6; D remains ambiguous. The CDR3 loop spans 14 amino acids. Trimming shortened V by 3 bases and J by 3 bases, and 9 bases separated the two germline ends. From germline, CDR1 is SGHDT and CDR2 YYEEEE. Here the CDR3 reads CASSWVGSNEKLFF. The CDR3 DNA reads TGTGCCAGCAGCTGGGTAGGATCTAATGAAAAACTGTTTTTT.

The gene calls are TRBV28 and TRBJ2-7; a possible D gene is TRBD2 (7 bases). The CDR3 loop spans 15 amino acids. The germline CDR1 and CDR2 sequences are MDHEN and SYDVKM. The germline V and J ends were trimmed by 5 bases and 3 bases, with 17 bases remaining between them. The CDR3 bases are TGTGCCAGCAGTCCCCGGGGAGGGGGGTTCTACGAGCAGTACTTC. Residues: CASSPRGGGFYEQYF. Based on the CDR3 plus reference TRBV28 and TRBJ2-7, the full variable domain is DVKVTQSSRYLVKRTGEKVFLECVQDMDHENMFWYRQDPGLGLRLIYFSYDVKMKEKGDIPEGYSVSREKKERFSLILESASTNQTSMYLCASSPRGGGFYEQYFGPGTRLTVT.

CDR3 sequence reads: CASTSGGLGVYEQYF. The CDR3 DNA follows: TGTGCCAGTACCTCGGGTGGACTAGGGGTCTACGAGCAGTACTTC. The genes are TRBV19 and TRBJ2-7; 7 positions agree with TRBD2. Trimming at V came to 7 bases and at J to 3 bases, leaving 12 bases not matched to a gene. The CDR3 extends over 15 amino acids. From germline, CDR1 is LNHDA and CDR2 SQIVND (reference sequence). Filled out from reference TRBV19 and TRBJ2-7, the complete variable domain reads DGGITQSPKYLFRKEGQNVTLSCEQNLNHDAMYWYRQDPGQGLRLIYYSQIVNDFQKGDIAEGYSVSREKKESFPLTVTSAQKNPTAFYLCASTSGGLGVYEQYFGPGTRLTVT.

The rearrangement uses TRBV2 and TRBJ1-3; D ambiguous. Looked up from germline, CDR1 is SNHLY and CDR2 is FYNNEI. The CDR3 is 14 residues long. V gave up 7 bases and J gave up 0 bases, with 10 bases separating them. The CDR3 DNA is TGTGCCAGCAACCTCCTGAACTCTGGAAACACCATATATTTT. Protein sequence: CASNLLNSGNTIYF.

This sequence joins TRBV5-1 and TRBJ1-1; tentatively, D is TRBD1 (5 bases). Germline loops: CDR1 SGHRS, CDR2 YFSETQ. V was trimmed by 4 bases and J by 1 base, leaving 11 bases between them. The CDR3 length is 14 residues. The CDR3 loop reads CASSLERGNTEAFF. CDR3 in DNA: TGCGCCAGCAGCCTTGAGAGGGGGAACACTGAAGCTTTCTTT. The whole variable domain, remainder taken from reference TRBV5-1 and TRBJ1-1, is KAGVTQTPRYLIKTRGQQVTLSCSPISGHRSVSWYQQTPGQGLQFLFEYFSETQRNKGNFPGRFSGRQFSNSRSEMNVSTLELGDSALYLCASSLERGNTEAFFGQGTRLTVV.

This clone was detected a few times. This rearrangement joins TRBV11-3 to TRBJ2-5; D possibly uses TRBD1 or TRBD2 (5 bases each). CDR3 size: 13 residues. The V end lost 5 bases, the J end lost 5 bases, and 12 bases lay between the germline ends. CDR1 is SGHNT, CDR2 YENEEA, per germline. The CDR3 region is CASSPYGDETQYF. CDR3 DNA sequence: TGTGCCAGCAGCCCCTATGGGGACGAGACCCAGTACTTC.

J is TRBJ2-1 and V is TRBV19, with TRBD2 matching 7 bases. V lost 6 bases and J lost 3; bases outside the gene matches: 8. The CDR3 sequence is 15 residues long. The germline V gene has CDR1 LNHDA and CDR2 SQIVND (reference sequence). In DNA, the CDR3 is TGTGCCAGTAGGAATCGGGCGGGAGACTACAATGAGCAGTTCTTC. Protein sequence: CASRNRAGDYNEQFF.

This clone was seen a single time. This sequence joins TRBV29-1 and TRBJ2-5, with 8 bases matching TRBD1. Trimming took 6 bases from V and 10 from J; bases not matched to a gene: 16. Germline V gives CDR1 SQVTM, CDR2 ANQGSEA. The CDR3 extends over 14 amino acids. The CDR3 region has the DNA TGCAGCGTCGAAAGGGCTGACAGGGGTCGGGACCAGTACTTC. It codes for CSVERADRGRDQYF.

This CDR3 reads CASTRTGSSYEQYF. DNA of the CDR3: TGTGCCAGCACCCGGACGGGGAGCTCCTACGAGCAGTACTTC. The V gene is TRBV6-5, the J gene TRBJ2-7, with D possibly TRBD2 on 5 matching bases. Germline-derived CDR1 and CDR2 are MNHEY and SVGAGI. V was shortened by 7 bases and J by 0 bases, with 13 bases between the two germline ends. CDR3 length: 14 amino acids.

V and J are TRBV5-1 and TRBJ2-1; 14 bases line up with TRBD2. V shed 4 bases and J 5 bases; nucleotides not matched to a gene: 5. There are 16 residues in the CDR3. In germline, CDR1 is SGHRS, CDR2 YFSETQ. Written as DNA, the CDR3 is TGCGCCAGCAGCCTCGGACTAGCGGGAGGACACAATGAGCAGTTCTTC. Translation gives CASSLGLAGGHNEQFF.